This section outlines one T cell receptor beta chain sequence together with its context. The junction departs from the called germline gene at one end, perhaps through a read error. TCRdb's table, derived via immunoSEQ multiplex PCR, lists solely in-frame clones and lacks some. The sample has 250,000 to 350,000 clones, approximately 90% seen once; the top ten hold 2% to 2.5%. The data derive from a study of blood T cell repertoires in COVID-19. Overall study context: COVID-19 samples, acute and convalescent, were from the United States, Italy and Spain.

The sample taken for sequencing was peripheral blood. The receptor was derived from a woman aged 25 to 45 with COVID-19, enrolled during active disease.

The CDR3 is CACYRGYAGELFF. The CDR3 DNA sequence: TGCGCCTGTTACAGGGGGTACGCCGGGGAGCTGTTTTTT. The chain has TRBV28 and TRBJ2-2, with 8 bases lining up with TRBD1. This CDR3 contains 13 residues. Germline values: CDR1 MDHEN, CDR2 SYDVKM.